This entry lists 5 T cell receptor beta chains sequenced from one sample in a study of shared clonotypes between healthy human individuals. Naive CD8 cells lacked CD45RO, underwent positive selection for CCR7 and left out terminally differentiated effector memory CD45RA+ cells. Here immunoSEQ multiplex PCR was the method, and the copy in TCRdb shows in-frame clones only, minus some. The sample holds approximately 720,000 clones, just over 90% seen once. The sample comprised naive CD8+ T cells sorted from blood. These receptors came from a man aged 25 to 45 in good health.

This rearrangement joins TRBV15 to TRBJ1-5, with D perhaps matching TRBD1 (5 bases). Between the trimmed V and J ends, which lost 0 bases and 6 bases, there was a span of 15 bases. The CDR3 extends over 16 amino acids. Germline loops: CDR1 LNHNV, CDR2 YYDKDF (reference sequence). CDR3 in amino acids: CATSRERMGGSQPQHF. CDR3 DNA sequence: TGTGCCACCAGCAGAGAGCGGATGGGGGGTAGTCAGCCCCAGCATTTT.

The gene calls are TRBV2 and TRBJ2-1, with D possibly TRBD1 on 7 matching bases. V lost 6 bases to trimming and J lost 7 bases, with 10 bases between them. The CDR3 is made up of 12 amino acids. Germline-derived CDR1 and CDR2 are SNHLY and FYNNEI. As DNA, the CDR3 is TGTGCCAGCAGGGGGGGACAGAATGAGCAGTTCTTC. Its translation: CASRGGQNEQFF.

V and J are TRBV28 and TRBJ2-7; 12 nucleotides agree with TRBD2. This CDR3 is built from 14 residues. Germline CDR1 MDHEN, CDR2 SYDVKM. The V gene end was trimmed by 4 bases and the J gene end by 3 bases; junction bases not matched to a gene: 1. The CDR3 DNA reads as TGTGCCAGCAGTTCGACTAGCGGGGGCTACGAGCAGTACTTC. Translation gives CASSSTSGGYEQYF.

V usage is TRBV9 and J usage is TRBJ2-1; a weak D match, TRBD1 (5 bases). V was shortened by 0 bases and J by 2 bases, with 12 bases between the two germline ends. Germline CDR1 is SGDLS and CDR2 is YYNGEE. The CDR3 consists of 16 residues. The CDR3 DNA reads TGTGCCAGCAGCGTAGAGCAGGGTGTCCCCTACAATGAGCAGTTCTTC. Translated: CASSVEQGVPYNEQFF. Complete variable domain (other parts from reference TRBV9 and TRBJ2-1): DSGVTQTPKHLITATGQRVTLRCSPRSGDLSVYWYQQSLDQGLQFLIQYYNGEERAKGNILERFSAQQFPDLHSELNLSSLELGDSALYFCASSVEQGVPYNEQFFGPGTRLTVL.

This chain links TRBV2 with TRBJ2-2; a weak D match, TRBD1 (5 bases). Germline V gene sequence: CDR1 SNHLY, CDR2 FYNNEI. This CDR3 is 14 amino acids long. The V and J ends lost 3 bases and 2 bases respectively, with 7 bases between them. The CDR3 coding sequence is TGTGCCAGCAGTGAGCAGGGTAACACCGGGGAGCTGTTTTTT. It encodes CASSEQGNTGELFF.